The 14 T cell receptor beta chains reported below all come from one sample, sequenced in a study of T cell responses to AZD1222 COVID-19 vaccine (dated by TCRdb to about 2021). What this sample's time point label stands for: about 28 days (+/-7) after the second vaccine dose. The receptor library was made with the immunoSEQ multiplex PCR assay. TCRdb re-hosts the immuneACCESS table, in-frame sequences only. Its copies lack some clones; in the studies checked, an unresolved V gene accounts for under half of them, and the cause for the rest is not known. For this sample there are tens of thousands of clones; around 83% appear just once. The ten largest clones capture 5.6% of the sample. The source was peripheral blood, collected 28 days after the second AZD1222 dose. These receptor sequences come from an adult who received the AZD1222 COVID-19 vaccine.

The chain couples TRBV7-2 to TRBJ2-5; 9 bases agree with TRBD1. V trimming: 1 base; J trimming: 4 bases; junction bases outside the gene matches: 13. Germline CDR1 SGHTA, CDR2 FQGNSA. This CDR3 is built from 18 residues. The CDR3 reads CASSLGGAGTGFGETQYF. The CDR3 DNA sequence: TGTGCCAGCAGCTTAGGTGGGGCCGGGACAGGGTTCGGAGAGACCCAGTACTTC.

V usage is TRBV24-1 and J usage is TRBJ2-3, with D hard to call. V was trimmed by 3 bases and J by 1 base, leaving 10 bases between them. CDR3 size: 15 residues. Germline CDR1 and CDR2: KGHDR and SFDVKD. In DNA form, the CDR3 reads TGTGCCACCAGTGATCCCCGGGCGGGCACAGATACGCAGTATTTT. Residues: CATSDPRAGTDTQYF.

The chain couples TRBV28 to TRBJ1-5; no clear D. Germline CDR1 is MDHEN and CDR2 is SYDVKM. Trimming shortened V by 8 bases and J by 5 bases, and 7 bases separated the two germline ends. The CDR3 sequence is 11 residues long. DNA of the CDR3: TGTGCCAGCCGAACGCATCAGCCCCAGCATTTT. Amino acids: CASRTHQPQHF.

CDR3 coding DNA: TGTGCCAGCAGTGAATCCTCCGCGGGGGTTGGCGAAAAACTGTTTTTT. This encodes CASSESSAGVGEKLFF. The chain is built from TRBV25-1 and TRBJ1-4; tentative D call: TRBD1 (5 bases). From germline, CDR1 is MGHDK and CDR2 SYGVNS. V lost 1 base and J lost 8, with 17 bases in between. The CDR3 loop spans 16 amino acids.

The rearrangement uses TRBV11-2 and TRBJ1-5, with D perhaps TRBD1 (5 bases). From germline, CDR1 is SGHAT and CDR2 FQNNGV. The V and J ends lost 0 bases and 5 bases respectively, with 11 bases between them. The CDR3 consists of 15 residues. The CDR3 loop reads CASSLDSGMDQPQHF. CDR3 DNA: TGTGCCAGCAGCTTAGATTCAGGGATGGATCAGCCCCAGCATTTT.

The V gene is TRBV3-1 (or the pseudogene TRBV3-2), the J gene TRBJ2-2; perhaps D is TRBD1 or TRBD2 (6 bases each). Germline V gene data show CDR1 as LGHDT and CDR2 as YNNKEL (reference sequence). The CDR3 contains 16 residues. Trimming took off 6 bases at V and 0 bases at J, with 14 bases between the two ends. The DNA for the CDR3 is TGTGCCAGCAGAGAGGGGGGCGCGGCGAACACCGGGGAGCTGTTTTTT. As protein: CASREGGAANTGELFF.

The rearrangement joins TRBV21-1 to TRBJ2-7; the D call of TRBD1 is as the table states it, not checked on the DNA. TRBV21-1 is flagged as a pseudogene. The CDR3 runs to 14 residues. The CDR3 region is CASTRTLPQDEQYF. In DNA form, the CDR3 reads TGTGCCAGCACACGAACGCTTCCTCAGGACGAGCAGTACTTC.

This chain joins TRBV5-1 and TRBJ2-7; tentative D call: TRBD2 (5 bases). From germline, CDR1 is SGHRS and CDR2 YFSETQ. The CDR3 loop spans 14 amino acids. With 4 bases removed from V and 0 bases from J, the gap between germline ends came to 11 bases. DNA of the CDR3: TGCGCCAGCAGCCGAAATAGCGTCTCCTACGAGCAGTACTTC. It is translated as CASSRNSVSYEQYF. The full variable domain, rest sourced from reference TRBV5-1 and TRBJ2-7, is KAGVTQTPRYLIKTRGQQVTLSCSPISGHRSVSWYQQTPGQGLQFLFEYFSETQRNKGNFPGRFSGRQFSNSRSEMNVSTLELGDSALYLCASSRNSVSYEQYFGPGTRLTVT.

This clone has just one count. The chain recombines TRBV6-2 or TRBV6-3 with TRBJ2-5; no clear D. CDR3 length equals 13 residues. Trimming cost V 4 bases and J 3 bases, with 9 bases left between them. Germline V gene data show CDR1 as MNHEY and CDR2 as SVGEGT. The CDR3 is CASSWKEEETQYF. The CDR3 DNA sequence: TGTGCCAGCAGTTGGAAGGAAGAAGAGACCCAGTACTTC.

About this clone: This sample also contains other DNA sequences that code for the same CDR3. This chain joins TRBV6-2 or TRBV6-3 and TRBJ2-5, with D unresolved. This CDR3 comprises 11 residues. Per the germline V gene, CDR1 is MNHEY and CDR2 is SVGEGT. Trimming stripped 1 base from V and 5 bases from J, with 2 bases between. The CDR3 nucleotides read TGTGCCAGCAGTTACTTCGAGACCCAGTACTTC. Translated: CASSYFETQYF.

Remarks on this clone: One end of the junction fails to match germline, which may point to a read error. Other nucleotide sequences in the sample specify the same CDR3. The chain couples TRBV10-2 to TRBJ1-6; the match to TRBD1 covers 8 bases. The germline V gene has CDR1 WSHSY and CDR2 SAAADI. The CDR3 totals 15 residues. In nucleotides, the CDR3 is TGCGCCAGCAGCGACAGGGGATCCTATAATTCACCCCTTCACTTT. As protein: CASSDRGSYNSPLHF.

Points on this clone: Germline and junction disagree at one end, which may indicate a read error. This chain links TRBV3-1 (or the pseudogene TRBV3-2) with TRBJ1-4; D uncertain. The CDR3 is 13 amino acids. The germline V gene has CDR1 LGHDT and CDR2 YNNKEL (reference sequence). The CDR3 nucleotides are TGTGCCAGCAGCCAAGACAGTCCGCATCAGTTGCTTTTT. As protein: CASSQDSPHQLLF.

This chain joins TRBV9 and TRBJ1-1, with D unresolved. This CDR3 comprises 13 residues. Trimming stripped 6 bases from V and 1 base from J, with 10 bases between. The germline CDR1 and CDR2 sequences are SGDLS and YYNGEE. CDR3 nucleotide sequence: TGTGCCAGCACTAGGGTCAGGAACACTGAAGCTTTCTTT. Translation: CASTRVRNTEAFF.

The chain combines TRBV4-2 with TRBJ1-4; D remains unclear. Trimming stripped 1 base from V and 4 bases from J, with 10 bases between. The CDR3 has 15 residues. Germline CDR1 is LGHNA and CDR2 is YNFKEQ. In nucleotides, the CDR3 is TGTGCCAGCAGCCAAGTAAGGCAGAATAATGAAAAACTGTTTTTT. Encoded protein: CASSQVRQNNEKLFF.